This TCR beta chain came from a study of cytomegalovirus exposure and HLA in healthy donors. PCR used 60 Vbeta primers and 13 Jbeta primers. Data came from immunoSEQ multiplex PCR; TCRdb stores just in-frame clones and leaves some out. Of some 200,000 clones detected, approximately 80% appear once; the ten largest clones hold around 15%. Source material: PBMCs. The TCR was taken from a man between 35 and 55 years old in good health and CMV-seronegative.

The CDR3 here is CASSIAGEGPGAFF. DNA of the CDR3: TGTGCCAGTAGTATCGCAGGGGAAGGGCCCGGGGCTTTCTTT. The V call is TRBV19, the J call TRBJ1-1; D perhaps matches TRBD1 (6 bases). CDR1 and CDR2 (germline): LNHDA, SQIVND (reference sequence). This CDR3 has 14 amino acids. V lost 3 bases and J lost 11, with 19 bases in between.